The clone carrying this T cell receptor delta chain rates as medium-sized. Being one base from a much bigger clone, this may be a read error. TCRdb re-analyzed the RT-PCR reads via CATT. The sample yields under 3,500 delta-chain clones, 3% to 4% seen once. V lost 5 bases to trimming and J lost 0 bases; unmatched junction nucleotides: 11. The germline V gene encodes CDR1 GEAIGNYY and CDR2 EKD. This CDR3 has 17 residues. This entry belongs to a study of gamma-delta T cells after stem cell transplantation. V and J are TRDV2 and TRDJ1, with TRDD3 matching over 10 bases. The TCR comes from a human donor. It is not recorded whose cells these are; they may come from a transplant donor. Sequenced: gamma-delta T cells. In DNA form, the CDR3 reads TGTGCCTGTGCCCCTTTGGTGGGGGATACATACACCGATAAACTCATCTTT. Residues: CACAPLVGDTYTDKLIF.